The 30 T cell receptor beta chains below were found in one sample sequenced in a study of T cells after yellow fever vaccination. TCRdb analysed the 5' RACE reads with MiXCR anew, one entry per CDR3 protein. Of about 340,000 distinct CDR3 sequences listed, about an eighth are singletons. The starting material was CD4+ T cells sorted from PBMCs, obtained 15 days after the yellow fever booster vaccination. These receptors all stem from a man aged 18 to 30 who received the YFV17D yellow fever vaccine.

The genes are TRBV4-2 and TRBJ2-6; TRBD2 aligns across 13 bases. CDR3 length equals 19 residues. V shed 5 bases, J shed 2 bases, and the junction held 9 bases outside the gene matches. Germline lookup yields CDR1 LGHNA and CDR2 YNFKEQ. The CDR3 DNA reads as TGTGCCAGCAGCTACCTAGGGACTAGCGGGATACCTGGGGCCAACGTCCTGACTTTC. Residues: CASSYLGTSGIPGANVLTF.

This clonotype was detected ten times or more. This chain links TRBV28 with TRBJ1-5, with D perhaps matching TRBD1 (5 bases). This CDR3 has 15 residues. The ends were cut back, 2 bases at V and 0 bases at J, with 8 bases in the middle. Germline CDR1 reads MDHEN; CDR2 reads SYDVKM. CDR3 nucleotides: TGTGCCAGCAGTTTAGGGGGTTATAGCAATCAGCCCCAGCATTTT. Translating gives CASSLGGYSNQPQHF.

This clonotype appeared a few times. The V and J genes are TRBV6-2 or TRBV6-3 and TRBJ1-5; no reliable D call. The CDR3 extends over 14 amino acids. V was shortened by 2 bases and J by 5 bases, with 10 bases between the two germline ends. Germline values: CDR1 MNHEY, CDR2 SVGEGT. DNA of the CDR3: TGTGCCAGCAGTTACCTGGGAGGACATCAGCCCCAGCATTTT. Translating gives CASSYLGGHQPQHF.

This clonotype was found a few times. V is TRBV3-1 and J is TRBJ2-1; D unclear. The CDR3 is 17 residues long. Germline V gives CDR1 LGHDT, CDR2 YNNKEL (reference sequence). Trimming stripped 4 bases from V and 0 bases from J, with 16 bases between. CDR3 bases: TGTGCCAGCAGCCCCACCTTAACAGAGAGCTCCTACAATGAGCAGTTCTTC. Its translation is CASSPTLTESSYNEQFF.

This clonotype was seen a few times. The chain links TRBV5-1 to TRBJ1-1; tentative D call: TRBD1 (6 bases). The germline V gene has CDR1 SGHRS and CDR2 YFSETQ. The CDR3 has 17 residues. V lost 0 bases, J lost 4 bases, and 19 bases lay in between. The CDR3 region has the DNA TGCGCCAGCAGCTTGGATGGGACACCAACCAGCGGCACTGAAGCTTTCTTT. Amino acids: CASSLDGTPTSGTEAFF. Full variable domain (rest looked up from reference TRBV5-1 and TRBJ1-1): KAGVTQTPRYLIKTRGQQVTLSCSPISGHRSVSWYQQTPGQGLQFLFEYFSETQRNKGNFPGRFSGRQFSNSRSEMNVSTLELGDSALYLCASSLDGTPTSGTEAFFGQGTRLTVV.

This CDR3 reads CASKKDALILQFF. As DNA, the CDR3 is TGTGCCAGCAAAAAGGACGCTCTTATCTTGCAGTTCTTC. The rearrangement joins TRBV12-3 or TRBV12-4 to TRBJ2-1; no reliable D call. V was clipped by 7 bases and J by 12 bases, with 19 bases between them. The CDR3 runs 13 residues.

This clonotype was seen more than once but under ten times. The chain couples TRBV5-6 to TRBJ1-3; D possibly corresponds to TRBD1 (6 bases). Between the trimmed V and J ends, which lost 3 bases and 4 bases, there was a span of 11 bases. The CDR3 has 14 amino acids. Germline CDR1 is SGHDT and CDR2 is YYEEEE. The CDR3 nucleotides are TGTGCCAGCAGCTACAGGGTTACGGGAAACACCATATATTTT. Its translation: CASSYRVTGNTIYF.

This clonotype was observed a few times. The chain joins TRBV10-3 to TRBJ2-3; weak D call: TRBD1 (5 bases). This CDR3 has 14 amino acids. V gave up 7 bases and J gave up 0 bases, with 11 bases separating them. Germline V gives CDR1 ENHRY, CDR2 SYGVKD. CDR3 nucleotide sequence: TGTGCCATCAATTCAGGGCCTAGCACAGATACGCAGTATTTT. Amino acid sequence: CAINSGPSTDTQYF.

Details on this clonotype: A much larger clone is a single base away; this may be a read error. The chain uses TRBV12-3 or TRBV12-4 and TRBJ2-2; D remains unclear. This CDR3 spans 14 amino acids. The CDR3 protein is CASSLAQNTRELFF. CDR3 in DNA: TGTGCCAGCAGTTTAGCGCAGAACACCAGGGAGCTGTTTTTT.

V gene TRBV12-3 or TRBV12-4 combines with J gene TRBJ2-5; TRBD1 aligns across 7 bases. The CDR3 runs 13 residues. The V gene end was trimmed by 10 bases and the J gene end by 4 bases; junction bases not matched to a gene: 9. The CDR3 DNA is TGTGCCATCCGACAGGGATGGGGAGAGACCCAGTACTTC. This translates into CAIRQGWGETQYF.

The chain combines TRBV6-5 with TRBJ1-3, with 7 positions matching TRBD1. The V gene end was trimmed by 5 bases and the J gene end by 2 bases; junction bases not matched to a gene: 6. Germline lookup yields CDR1 MNHEY and CDR2 SVGAGI. The length of the CDR3 is 15 residues. The CDR3 DNA sequence: TGTGCCAGCAGTACCGTCGGGACAGCTGGAAACACCATATATTTT. It codes for CASSTVGTAGNTIYF.

The rearrangement links TRBV5-1 to TRBJ2-3, with 10 bases identical to TRBD2. CDR1 and CDR2 from the germline V gene are SGHRS and YFSETQ. This CDR3 contains 16 residues. Trimming at V came to 4 bases and at J to 6 bases, leaving 11 bases not matched to a gene. CDR3 DNA sequence: TGCGCCAGCAGCCCTGGGACTAGCGTTTACTACGATACGCAGTATTTT. Amino acid sequence: CASSPGTSVYYDTQYF.

This clonotype has only a few counts. This chain links TRBV4-1 with TRBJ2-4; 8 bases fit TRBD2. Germline loops: CDR1 MGHRA, CDR2 YSYEKL. This CDR3 is built from 16 residues. V trimming: 3 bases; J trimming: 4 bases; junction bases outside the gene matches: 8. This chain's CDR3 is CASSHPGLGTKNIQYF. CDR3 DNA sequence: TGCGCCAGCAGCCATCCGGGACTAGGCACTAAAAACATTCAGTACTTC.

This clonotype showed up many times. This chain connects TRBV12-3 or TRBV12-4 to TRBJ2-4; D possibly corresponds to TRBD2 (6 bases). The length of the CDR3 is 14 residues. Between the trimmed V and J ends, which lost 8 bases and 3 bases, there was a span of 14 bases. The CDR3 reads CASLAMSNKNIQYF. CDR3 nucleotides: TGTGCCAGCCTAGCGATGAGCAACAAAAACATTCAGTACTTC.

The V and J genes are TRBV12-3 or TRBV12-4 and TRBJ1-1, with a weak D call TRBD1 (5 bases). Trimming took 5 bases from V and 1 from J, leaving 8 bases between them. The CDR3 contains 13 residues. This CDR3 reads CASSKDTNTEAFF. The CDR3 DNA follows: TGTGCCAGCAGTAAGGACACGAACACTGAAGCTTTCTTT.

This clonotype was counted only a few times. The chain couples TRBV20-1 to TRBJ2-7; D not resolved. This CDR3 contains 12 residues. Germline lookup yields CDR1 DFQATT and CDR2 SNEGSKA (reference sequence). The V and J ends lost 3 bases and 2 bases respectively, with 8 bases between them. The CDR3 protein is CSASKGTYEQYV. In DNA form, the CDR3 reads TGCAGTGCTAGCAAGGGTACCTACGAGCAGTACGTC.

The chain couples TRBV5-1 to TRBJ1-2; weak D call: TRBD1 (5 bases). The V and J ends lost 5 bases and 6 bases respectively, with 17 bases between them. This CDR3 spans 14 amino acids. Germline CDR1 is SGHRS and CDR2 is YFSETQ. CDR3 region: CASSEGLLVDGYTF. CDR3 sequence (DNA): TGCGCCAGCAGTGAGGGGCTCCTGGTAGATGGCTACACCTTC.

This clonotype was counted a few times. V and J are TRBV6-5 and TRBJ2-7; 13 bases fit TRBD2. The CDR3 runs to 15 residues. CDR1 is MNHEY, CDR2 SVGAGI, per germline. V shed 6 bases, J shed 3 bases, and the junction held 5 bases outside the gene matches. In DNA, the CDR3 is TGTGCCAGCAGGCGACTAGCGGGGGGTATCTACGAGCAGTACTTC. Residues: CASRRLAGGIYEQYF.

This clonotype was seen only a few times. The chain links TRBV29-1 to TRBJ2-7; D unclear. This CDR3 is 12 amino acids long. Germline CDR1 reads SQVTM; CDR2 reads ANQGSEA. Deletions cut 4 bases from V and 0 bases from J, with 7 bases between. In nucleotides, the CDR3 is TGCAGCGTTGGAGGAGACTCCTACGAGCAGTACTTC. Encoded protein: CSVGGDSYEQYF.

The CDR3 loop reads CASSLAAGEGSYEQYF. Here the CDR3 DNA reads TGCGCCAGCAGCTTGGCCGCAGGGGAAGGCTCCTACGAGCAGTACTTC. This chain links TRBV5-1 with TRBJ2-7; D might be TRBD1 (6 bases). The V and J ends lost 0 bases and 0 bases respectively, with 13 bases between them. Germline V gene lookup returns CDR1 SGHRS and CDR2 YFSETQ. This CDR3 region has 16 residues.

This clonotype has more than one count but fewer than ten. This rearrangement joins TRBV7-9 to TRBJ1-1; the D is unclear. With 2 bases removed from V and 5 bases from J, the gap between germline ends came to 9 bases. Looked up from germline, CDR1 is SEHNR and CDR2 is FQNEAQ (reference sequence). CDR3 length equals 13 residues. CDR3 region: CASSLSEQTEAFF. The CDR3 region has the DNA TGTGCCAGCAGCTTAAGCGAGCAAACTGAAGCTTTCTTT.

This clonotype has only a few counts. The chain employs TRBV6-2 or TRBV6-3 and TRBJ2-3; D is perhaps TRBD1 or TRBD2 (5 bases each). V shed 5 bases and J shed 2 bases, with 17 bases lying between them. This CDR3 region has 16 residues. Germline assignment: CDR1 MNHEY and CDR2 SVGEGT. This chain's CDR3 is CASSQRARDVTDTQYF. DNA for the CDR3: TGTGCCAGCAGTCAAAGAGCCAGGGACGTCACAGATACGCAGTATTTT.

This clonotype was found many times. V gene TRBV21-1 combines with J gene TRBJ2-2; the tabulated D call, TRBD1, remains unverified against the DNA. TRBV21-1 is marked as a pseudogene. This CDR3 contains 16 residues. The CDR3 here is CASSRFAPQDTGELFF. DNA for the CDR3: TGTGCCAGCAGCCGATTTGCTCCACAGGACACCGGGGAGCTGTTTTTT.

In this sample, this clonotype turned up a few times. V gene TRBV7-9 combines with J gene TRBJ1-1; tentative D call: TRBD1 (5 bases). Germline V gene lookup returns CDR1 SEHNR and CDR2 FQNEAQ (reference sequence). V lost 4 bases and J 6 bases, leaving 18 bases between the germline ends. The length of the CDR3 is 15 residues. The CDR3 region is CASSSVLGLGAEAFF. The DNA for the CDR3 is TGTGCCAGCAGCTCCGTGTTGGGGTTGGGGGCTGAAGCTTTCTTT.

The table lists this clonotype with a few counts. This sequence joins TRBV7-2 and TRBJ2-7, with a possible D match to TRBD2 (5 bases). There are 14 residues in the CDR3. Trimming removed 1 base from V and 3 bases from J, with 10 bases in between. Germline assignment: CDR1 SGHTA and CDR2 FQGNSA. The CDR3 coding sequence is TGTGCCAGCAGCTTAGTGGTTGGAGGCTACGAGCAGTACGTC. Encoded protein: CASSLVVGGYEQYV.

The genes are TRBV18 and TRBJ1-1; 9 nucleotides align to TRBD1. Germline V lookup: CDR1 KGHSH, CDR2 LQKENI. The CDR3 contains 18 residues. Trimming cost V 6 bases and J 2 bases; bases outside gene matches: 16. CDR3 nucleotides: TGTGCCAGCTCCCGCCTCACGACAGGGGGAACCTCCAACACTGAAGCTTTCTTT. It codes for CASSRLTTGGTSNTEAFF. Based on the CDR3 plus reference TRBV18 and TRBJ1-1, the full variable domain is NAGVMQNPRHLVRRRGQEARLRCSPMKGHSHVYWYRQLPEEGLKFMVYLQKENIIDESGMPKERFSAEFPKEGPSILRIQQVVRGDSAAYFCASSRLTTGGTSNTEAFFGQGTRLTVV.

In this sample, this clonotype turned up many times. V usage is TRBV6-2 or TRBV6-3 and J usage is TRBJ2-7; no reliable D call. Germline V CDR1 and CDR2: MNHEY, SVGEGT. This CDR3 is 11 amino acids long. The V gene lost 4 bases and the J gene lost 6 bases, with 7 bases spanning the gap. The CDR3 loop reads CASSFGPEQYV. DNA for the CDR3: TGTGCCAGCAGTTTCGGGCCCGAGCAGTACGTC.

This clonotype was found a few times. V gene TRBV28 combines with J gene TRBJ1-1; TRBD1 matches 8 bases. V dropped 6 bases and J dropped 6; count of bases not matched to a gene: 6. Germline-derived CDR1 and CDR2 are MDHEN and SYDVKM. The CDR3 is made up of 13 amino acids. The CDR3 region has the DNA TGTGCCAGCAGGCAAGACAGGGGTCCTGAAGCTTTCTTT. Protein: CASRQDRGPEAFF.

V gene TRBV28 combines with J gene TRBJ1-2; 8 nucleotides align to TRBD1. With V trimmed by 6 bases and J by 5 bases, 11 bases remained unmatched. The germline V gene has CDR1 MDHEN and CDR2 SYDVKM. The length of the CDR3 is 15 residues. The CDR3 is CASSPIPGGAYGYTF. In DNA form, the CDR3 reads TGTGCCAGCAGCCCCATCCCAGGGGGCGCTTATGGCTACACCTTC.

In its sample, this clonotype was seen many times. The chain employs TRBV12-3 or TRBV12-4 and TRBJ2-1; no definite D call. V lost 5 bases to trimming and J lost 2 bases, with 10 bases between them. CDR3 length: 14 residues. The CDR3 DNA is TGTGCCAGCAGTCCCTTCGGCACCTACAATGAGCAGTTCTTC. Amino acid sequence: CASSPFGTYNEQFF.